Described below is a single T cell receptor beta chain sequence and its context. Its antigen is undetermined. The entry originates in a study of shared clonotypes between healthy human individuals. This CDR3 comprises 11 residues. In germline, CDR1 is SQVTM, CDR2 ANQGSEA. Trimming pared 5 bases from V and 5 bases from J, leaving 9 bases between. The sorted-subset replicate PCRs were given 200 ng DNA, which is tens of thousands of T cell genomes. The repertoire was sequenced with immunoSEQ multiplex PCR; TCRdb's copy has only in-frame clones and lacks some. Counted here are some 2 million clones, around 96% occurring once; the ten biggest clones make up 0.95% to 1.5%. CD45RO-negative CD8 cells positively selected for CCR7 made up the naive population, which excluded terminally differentiated effector memory CD45RA+ cells. Study observations and caveats: Rarefaction analysis demonstrated incomplete sorted-subset sequencing notwithstanding large depth. Larger estimated richness was generally seen in naive subsets than in memory subsets. A small donor pool kept down the genetic and exposure-history diversity that was represented.

The TCR was taken from a man aged 18 to 29 in good health. Sequencing used naive CD8+ T cells sorted from blood. V usage is TRBV29-1 and J usage is TRBJ1-1; D is perhaps TRBD1 (6 bases). As DNA, the CDR3 is TGCAGCGTTCCGGGGACAACTGAAGCTTTCTTT. Its protein product is CSVPGTTEAFF.